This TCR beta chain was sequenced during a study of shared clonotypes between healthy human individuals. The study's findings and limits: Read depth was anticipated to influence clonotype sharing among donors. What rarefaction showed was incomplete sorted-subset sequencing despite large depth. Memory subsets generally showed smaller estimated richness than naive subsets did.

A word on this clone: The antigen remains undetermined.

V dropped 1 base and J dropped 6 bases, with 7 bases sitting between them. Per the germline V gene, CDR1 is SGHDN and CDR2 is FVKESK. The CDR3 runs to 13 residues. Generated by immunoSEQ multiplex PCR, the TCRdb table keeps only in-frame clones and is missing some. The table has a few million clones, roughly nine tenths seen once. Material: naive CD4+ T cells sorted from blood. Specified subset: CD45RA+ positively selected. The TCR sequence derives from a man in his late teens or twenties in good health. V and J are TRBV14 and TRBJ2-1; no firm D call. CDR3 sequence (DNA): TGTGCCAGCAGCCAAGTGACTGTCAATGAGCAGTTCTTC. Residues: CASSQVTVNEQFF.